Listed below are T cell receptor beta chains from one sample, sequenced in a study of cytomegalovirus exposure and HLA in healthy donors. The repertoire was sequenced with immunoSEQ multiplex PCR; TCRdb's copy has only in-frame clones and lacks some. Of around 100,000 clones in the sample, 55% to 75% were seen once. Specimen: PBMCs. The receptors shown here come from a young man in good health and CMV-seropositive. CDR3s include the opening cysteine and the closing phenylalanine or tryptophan. The order of the fields is J gene, clone size, V gene, D gene, CDR3 DNA, CDR3 protein. A D gene is named only where the DNA matches it firmly. Expanded clones get a size class; other rows say once, few or many, or leave the size out.

TRBJ1-1 | - | TRBV7-9 | - | TGTGCCAGCAGCTTACAGGGTACCGCTGAAGCTTTCTTT | CASSLQGTAEAFF
TRBJ2-1 | few | TRBV7-9 | - | TGTGCCAGCAGCTCACGGGGTGGGCATGAGCAGTTCTTC | CASSSRGGHEQFF
TRBJ2-3 | - | TRBV9 | TRBD2 | TGTGCCAGCAGCCGCGGACTAGCGAGCCACACAGATACGCAGTATTTT | CASSRGLASHTDTQYF
TRBJ1-1 | - | TRBV5-6 | TRBD1 | TGTGCCAGCAGCTTGCCGGCGCGGTGGGGACAGGCGAACACTGAAGCTTTCTTT | CASSLPARWGQANTEAFF
TRBJ2-7 | - | TRBV6-4 | TRBD1 | TGTGCCAGCAGTGACTCCGGGACAGGGGGCTACGAGCAGTACTTC | CASSDSGTGGYEQYF
TRBJ1-4 | - | TRBV6-6 | - | TGTGCCAGCAGCCACACGATCTCTAATGAAAAACTGTTTTTT | CASSHTISNEKLFF
TRBJ1-5 | - | TRBV18 | - | TGTGCCAGCTCACCAGTTTCCGATCAGCCCCAGCATTTT | CASSPVSDQPQHF
TRBJ2-1 | - | TRBV7-9 | TRBD2 | TGTGCCAGCAGCTTAGTGGGGCGCGGGGGAAGCTCCTACAATGAGCAGTTCTTC | CASSLVGRGGSSYNEQFF
TRBJ2-3 | - | TRBV6-1 | TRBD1 | TGTGCCAGCAGTTGGGACAGGGGTGGTGGAGATACGCAGTATTTT | CASSWDRGGGDTQYF
TRBJ2-3 | few | TRBV14 | - | TGTGCCAGCAGCCAAGCACAGGGAAGGGCGCAGTATTTT | CASSQAQGRAQYF
TRBJ1-2 | - | TRBV29-1 | TRBD1 | TGCAGCGTTTCAGGGGGGCCTCGCCCTGGCTACACCTTC | CSVSGGPRPGYTF
TRBJ1-2 | - | TRBV7-2 | - | TGTGCCAGCAGCTTAGCCCTAACAGGAAACTATGGCTACACCTTC | CASSLALTGNYGYTF
TRBJ1-1 | - | TRBV7-2 | - | TGTGCCAGCAGCCGGGAGGTTGAAGCTTTCTTT | CASSREVEAFF
TRBJ1-5 | - | TRBV10-3 | - | TGTGCCATCAGTGCGGGCAGGGGCGATGGCAATCAGCCCCAGCATTTT | CAISAGRGDGNQPQHF
TRBJ2-5 | - | TRBV5-1 | TRBD1 | TGCGCCAGCAGCATTCGGACAGGGCCAGGGGAGCAGTACTTC | CASSIRTGPGEQYF
TRBJ1-1 | few | TRBV9 | - | TGTGCCAGCAGCGTCGGAGATTACACTGAAGCTTTCTTT | CASSVGDYTEAFF
TRBJ2-7 | - | TRBV9 | TRBD1 | TGTGCCAGCAGCGCCGGGACAGCTAAGGAGCAGTACTTC | CASSAGTAKEQYF
TRBJ2-1 | - | TRBV27 | - | TGTGCCAGCAGACCGACAGCCACCGATGGGCAGTTCTTC | CASRPTATDGQFF
TRBJ1-1 | once | TRBV6-5 | - | TGTGCCAGCAGTTACTCGCGCGGAATACTTGAAGCTTTCTTT | CASSYSRGILEAFF
TRBJ2-1 | - | TRBV4-3 | - | TGCGCCAGCAGCCAACCTAGGGGGGGGCTCGGTATCGATCAGAATGAGCAGTTCTTC | CASSQPRGGLGIDQNEQFF
TRBJ2-1 | - | TRBV7-8 | TRBD2 | TGTGCCAGCAGCTTACTGGCTAGCGGGAGCACCTACAATGAGCAGTTCTTC | CASSLLASGSTYNEQFF
TRBJ1-5 | - | TRBV6-1 | TRBD1 | TGTGCCAGCAGTGAAGCGGTTCCAACCGGACAGGGGAGCAATCAGCCCCAGCATTTT | CASSEAVPTGQGSNQPQHF
TRBJ1-2 | - | TRBV6-1 | - | TGTGCCAGCAGTGAAGGACCCTACAGGGTGGGCGGCTACACCTTC | CASSEGPYRVGGYTF
TRBJ1-2 | - | TRBV29-1 | TRBD1 | TGCAGCGTTGAGACAGGGTCCGGGCTTGGCTACACCTTC | CSVETGSGLGYTF
TRBJ2-3 | - | TRBV7-7 | TRBD2 | TGTGCTAGCAGCCGGGGGGGGCCAGATACGCAGTATTTT | CASSRGGPDTQYF
TRBJ2-3 | - | TRBV7-2 | TRBD2 | TGTGCCAGCAGCAAAGGACTAGCGGGAACAGATACGCAGTATTTT | CASSKGLAGTDTQYF
TRBJ2-1 | - | TRBV11-1 | TRBD2 | TGTGCCAGCAGCTTATATAGCGGGGGGAACAATGAGCAGTTCTTC | CASSLYSGGNNEQFF
TRBJ2-7 | - | TRBV9 | - | TGTGCCAGCAGCGCAGGACTCACGCCCTCCTACGAGCAGTACTTC | CASSAGLTPSYEQYF
TRBJ2-7 | - | TRBV9 | TRBD2 | TGTGCCAGCAGCTTAAGCGGGGGTACCTCCTACGAGCAGTACTTC | CASSLSGGTSYEQYF
TRBJ1-4 | - | TRBV21-1 | - | TGTGCCAGCAGCAAAGAAAAGACGATACAGGGGGCAACTAATGAAAAACTGTTTTTT | CASSKEKTIQGATNEKLFF
TRBJ1-2 | - | TRBV18 | TRBD1 | TGTGCCAGCTCACCCTCAGACAGGGGATTAAACTATGGCTACACCTTC | CASSPSDRGLNYGYTF
TRBJ2-2 | - | TRBV29-1 | TRBD2 | TGCAGCGTTATGACTAGCGGGAGTTTGGACACCGGGGAGCTGTTTTTT | CSVMTSGSLDTGELFF
TRBJ2-1 | - | TRBV7-9 | - | TGTGCCAGCAGCTTAGGTCAATACAATGAGCAGTTCTTC | CASSLGQYNEQFF
TRBJ1-2 | few | TRBV19 | - | TGTGCCAGTAGTCCCAGCCGGGGGGCGCAATATGGCTACACCTTC | CASSPSRGAQYGYTF
TRBJ2-7 | - | TRBV14 | - | TGTGCCAGCAGCCAAGAAGGGGTCCTTTTTGGCGAGCAGTACTTC | CASSQEGVLFGEQYF
TRBJ1-1 | - | TRBV7-9 | - | TGTGCCAGCAGCCAAGAGGTGAACACTGAAGCTTTCTTT | CASSQEVNTEAFF
TRBJ1-5 | - | TRBV27 | - | TGTGCCAGCAGTTTACCAGGTTACAATCAGCCCCAGCATTTT | CASSLPGYNQPQHF
TRBJ1-3 | - | TRBV4-1 | - | TGCGCCAGCAGCCCTTTACTAGTAGTCTCTGGAAACACCATATATTTT | CASSPLLVVSGNTIYF
TRBJ1-1 | few | TRBV19 | - | TGTGCCAGTATACTAGCTTTCTTT | CASILAFF
TRBJ1-5 | once | TRBV6-5 | - | TGTGCCAGCAGAGAACAGGGCAATCAGCCCCAGCATTTT | CASREQGNQPQHF
TRBJ1-1 | - | TRBV28 | - | TGTGCCAGCATCCGCGCCGATGAAGCTTTCTTT | CASIRADEAFF
TRBJ1-1 | - | TRBV28 | - | TGTGCCAGCAGTTTTGGCGGGACTAACACTGAAGCTTTCTTT | CASSFGGTNTEAFF
TRBJ2-2 | few | TRBV5-1 | - | TGCGCCAGCAGCTTGGAGGTTGCAGGGACCGGGGAGCTGTTTTTT | CASSLEVAGTGELFF
TRBJ2-5 | - | TRBV19 | TRBD2 | TGTGCCAGTAGCTCGTCGGGAGGGCCCTCGACCCAGTACTTC | CASSSSGGPSTQYF